This TCR beta chain emerged from a study of shared clonotypes between healthy human individuals. The repertoire was sequenced with immunoSEQ multiplex PCR; TCRdb's copy has only in-frame clones and lacks some. Among around 2,000,000 clones listed, about 95% were seen once. Germline V CDR1 and CDR2: WNHNN, SYGVQD (reference sequence). The CDR3 loop spans 15 amino acids. V shed 3 bases, J shed 1 base, and the junction held 1 base outside the gene matches. Naive CD8 cells were CD45RO-negative, positively selected for CCR7, excluding terminally differentiated effector memory CD45RA+ cells. A note on this clone: Its antigen is as yet unknown. This sample includes further DNA sequences coding for the same CDR3.

Study results and caveats: Estimated clonotype richness was generally higher in naive than memory subsets.

This receptor was obtained from a man in his late teens or twenties in good health. The rearrangement uses TRBV10-1 and TRBJ2-3, with 10 bases identical to TRBD2. The sample was naive CD8+ T cells sorted from blood. This CDR3 is CASSDLAGGTDTQYF. The DNA for the CDR3 is TGCGCCAGCAGTGACCTAGCGGGGGGCACAGATACGCAGTATTTT.